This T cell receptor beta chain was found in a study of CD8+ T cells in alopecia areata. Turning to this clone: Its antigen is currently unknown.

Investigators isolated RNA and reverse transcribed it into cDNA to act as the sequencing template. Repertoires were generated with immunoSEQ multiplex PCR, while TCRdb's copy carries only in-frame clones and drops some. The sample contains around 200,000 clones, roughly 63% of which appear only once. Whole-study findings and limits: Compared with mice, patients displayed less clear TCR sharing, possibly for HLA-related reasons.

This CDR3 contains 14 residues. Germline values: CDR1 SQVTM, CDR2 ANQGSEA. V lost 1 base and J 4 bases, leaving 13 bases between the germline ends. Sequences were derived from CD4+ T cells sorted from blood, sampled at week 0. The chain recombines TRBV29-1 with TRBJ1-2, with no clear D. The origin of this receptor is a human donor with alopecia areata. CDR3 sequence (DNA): TGCAGCGTTGAAGGAGGGAAAGGGAGCTATGGCTACACCTTC. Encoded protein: CSVEGGKGSYGYTF.